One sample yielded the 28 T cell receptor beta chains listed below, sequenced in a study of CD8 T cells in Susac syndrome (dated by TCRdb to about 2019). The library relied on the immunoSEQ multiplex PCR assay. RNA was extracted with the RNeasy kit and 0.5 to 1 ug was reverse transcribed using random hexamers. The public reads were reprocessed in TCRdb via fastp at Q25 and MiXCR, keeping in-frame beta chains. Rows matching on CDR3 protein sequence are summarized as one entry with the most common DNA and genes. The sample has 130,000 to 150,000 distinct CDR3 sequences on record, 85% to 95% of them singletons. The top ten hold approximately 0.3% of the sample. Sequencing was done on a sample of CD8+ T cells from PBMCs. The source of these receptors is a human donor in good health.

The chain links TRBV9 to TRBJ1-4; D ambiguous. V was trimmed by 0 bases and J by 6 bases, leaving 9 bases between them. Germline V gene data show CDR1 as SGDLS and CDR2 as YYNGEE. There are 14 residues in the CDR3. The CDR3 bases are TGTGCCAGCAGCGTAGGTCGCGTGGATGAAAAACTGTTTTTT. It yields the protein CASSVGRVDEKLFF.

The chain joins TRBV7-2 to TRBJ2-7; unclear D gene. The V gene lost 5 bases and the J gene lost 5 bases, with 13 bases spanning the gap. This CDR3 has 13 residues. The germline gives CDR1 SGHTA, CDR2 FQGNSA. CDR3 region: CASSPPMRNEQYF. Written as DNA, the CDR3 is TGTGCCAGCAGCCCGCCTATGCGAAACGAGCAGTACTTC.

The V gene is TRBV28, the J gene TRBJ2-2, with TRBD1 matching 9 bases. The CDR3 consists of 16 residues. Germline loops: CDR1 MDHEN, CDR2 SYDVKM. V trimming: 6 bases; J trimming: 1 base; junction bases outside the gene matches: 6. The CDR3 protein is CASSIPGQGNTGELFF. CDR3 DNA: TGTGCCAGCAGCATTCCGGGACAGGGGAACACCGGGGAGCTGTTTTTT.

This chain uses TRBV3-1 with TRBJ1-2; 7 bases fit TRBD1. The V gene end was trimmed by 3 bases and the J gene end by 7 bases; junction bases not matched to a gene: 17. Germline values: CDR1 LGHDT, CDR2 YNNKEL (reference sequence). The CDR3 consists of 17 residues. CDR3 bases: TGTGCCAGCAGCCACCGCTCCCTACAGGGGCTTCTCGGTGGCTACACCTTC. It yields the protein CASSHRSLQGLLGGYTF.

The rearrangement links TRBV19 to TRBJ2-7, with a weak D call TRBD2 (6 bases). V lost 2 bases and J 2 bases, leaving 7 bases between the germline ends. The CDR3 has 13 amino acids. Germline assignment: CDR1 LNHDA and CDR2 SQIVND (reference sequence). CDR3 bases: TGTGCCAGTAGTATAACGGGAGCCTACGAGCAGTACTTC. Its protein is CASSITGAYEQYF.

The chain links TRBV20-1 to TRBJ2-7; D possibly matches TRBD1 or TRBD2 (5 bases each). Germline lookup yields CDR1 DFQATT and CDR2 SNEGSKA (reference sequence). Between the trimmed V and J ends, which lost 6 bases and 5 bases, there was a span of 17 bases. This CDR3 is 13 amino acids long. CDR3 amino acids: CSAPMGPFDEQYF. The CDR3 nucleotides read TGCAGTGCCCCAATGGGACCCTTTGACGAGCAGTACTTC.

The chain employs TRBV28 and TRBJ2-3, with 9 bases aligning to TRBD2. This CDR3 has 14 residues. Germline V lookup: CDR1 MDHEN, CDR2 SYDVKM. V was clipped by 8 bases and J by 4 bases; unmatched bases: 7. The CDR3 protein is CASAVAGASDTQYF. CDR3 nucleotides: TGTGCCAGCGCGGTAGCGGGAGCCTCAGATACGCAGTATTTT.

The CDR3 loop reads CASSQVGADTQYF. The DNA for the CDR3 is TGTGCCAGCAGCCAAGTCGGGGCAGATACGCAGTATTTT. The J gene is TRBJ2-3, the V gene TRBV14; the D gene is possibly TRBD2 (5 bases). CDR1 and CDR2 from the germline V gene are SGHDN and FVKESK. The ends were cut back, 1 base at V and 4 bases at J, with 6 bases in the middle. The CDR3 totals 13 residues.

This chain's CDR3 is CSVSGQTGELFF. The CDR3 DNA reads as TGCAGCGTTTCCGGACAGACCGGGGAGCTGTTTTTT. The chain recombines TRBV29-1 with TRBJ2-2; possibly TRBD1 for D (6 bases). This CDR3 spans 12 amino acids. Trimming took off 5 bases at V and 5 bases at J, with 9 bases between the two ends. Germline V gene lookup returns CDR1 SQVTM and CDR2 ANQGSEA.

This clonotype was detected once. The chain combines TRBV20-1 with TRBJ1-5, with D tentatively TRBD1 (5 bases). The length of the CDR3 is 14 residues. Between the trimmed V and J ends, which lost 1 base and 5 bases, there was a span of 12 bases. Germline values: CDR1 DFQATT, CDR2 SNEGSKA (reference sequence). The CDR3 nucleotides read TGCAGTGCTAGAGCTCCGGGAGGGGATCAGCCCCAGCATTTT. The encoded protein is CSARAPGGDQPQHF.

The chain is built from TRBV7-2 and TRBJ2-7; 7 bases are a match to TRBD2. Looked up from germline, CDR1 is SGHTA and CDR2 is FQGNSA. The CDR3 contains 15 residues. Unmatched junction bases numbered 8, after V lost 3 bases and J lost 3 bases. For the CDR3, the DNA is TGTGCCAGCAGCTTGATGTTCCGCGGGAGCTACGAGCAGTACTTC. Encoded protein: CASSLMFRGSYEQYF.

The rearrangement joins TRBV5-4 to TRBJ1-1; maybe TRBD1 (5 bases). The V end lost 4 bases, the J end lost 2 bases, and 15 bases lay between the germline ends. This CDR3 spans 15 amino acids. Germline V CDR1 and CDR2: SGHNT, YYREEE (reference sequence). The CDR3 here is CASSGGHIGNTEAFF. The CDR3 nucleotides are TGTGCCAGCAGCGGCGGACATATCGGTAACACTGAAGCTTTCTTT.

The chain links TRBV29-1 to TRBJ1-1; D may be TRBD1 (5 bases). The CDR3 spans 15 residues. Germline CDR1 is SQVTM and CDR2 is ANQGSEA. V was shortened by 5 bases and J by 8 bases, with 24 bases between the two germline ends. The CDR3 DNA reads TGCAGCGTTACTGGGCACTTGGGACCCAACAACGAAGCTTTCTTT. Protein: CSVTGHLGPNNEAFF. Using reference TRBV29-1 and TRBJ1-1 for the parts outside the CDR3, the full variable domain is SAVISQKPSRDICQRGTSLTIQCQVDSQVTMMFWYRQQPGQSLTLIATANQGSEATYESGFVIDKFPISRPNLTFSTLTVSNMSPEDSSIYLCSVTGHLGPNNEAFFGQGTRLTVV.

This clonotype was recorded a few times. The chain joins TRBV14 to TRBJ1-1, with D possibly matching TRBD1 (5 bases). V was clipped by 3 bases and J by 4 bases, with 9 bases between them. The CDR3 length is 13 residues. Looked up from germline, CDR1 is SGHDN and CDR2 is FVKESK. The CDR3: CASSHRGATEAFF. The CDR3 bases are TGTGCCAGCAGCCACCGGGGCGCCACTGAAGCTTTCTTT.

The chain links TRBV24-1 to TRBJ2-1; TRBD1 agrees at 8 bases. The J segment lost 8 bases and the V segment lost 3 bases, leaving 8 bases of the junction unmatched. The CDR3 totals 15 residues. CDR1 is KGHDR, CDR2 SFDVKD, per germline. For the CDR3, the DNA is TGTGCCACCAGTGATCGGACAGGGCTTTTAGATGAGCAGTTCTTC. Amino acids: CATSDRTGLLDEQFF.

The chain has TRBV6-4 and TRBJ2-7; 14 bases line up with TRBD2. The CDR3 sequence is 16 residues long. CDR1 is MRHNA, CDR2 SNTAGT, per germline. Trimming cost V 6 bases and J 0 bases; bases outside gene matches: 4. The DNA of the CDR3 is TGTGCCAGCAGACGGACTAGCGGGAGGAGCTCCTACGAGCAGTACTTC. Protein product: CASRRTSGRSSYEQYF.

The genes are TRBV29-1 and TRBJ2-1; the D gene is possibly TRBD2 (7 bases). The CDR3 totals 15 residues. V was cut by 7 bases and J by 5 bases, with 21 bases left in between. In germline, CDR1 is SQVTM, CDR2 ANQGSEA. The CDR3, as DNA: TGCAGCGCTGTGACAGGACTAGTCGTCGACAATGAGCAGTTCTTC. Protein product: CSAVTGLVVDNEQFF.

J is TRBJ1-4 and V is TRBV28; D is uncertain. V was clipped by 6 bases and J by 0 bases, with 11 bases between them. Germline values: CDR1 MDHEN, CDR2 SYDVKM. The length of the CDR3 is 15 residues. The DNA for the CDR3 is TGTGCCAGCAGCCCAGGTCTCCCAACTAATGAAAAACTGTTTTTT. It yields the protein CASSPGLPTNEKLFF.

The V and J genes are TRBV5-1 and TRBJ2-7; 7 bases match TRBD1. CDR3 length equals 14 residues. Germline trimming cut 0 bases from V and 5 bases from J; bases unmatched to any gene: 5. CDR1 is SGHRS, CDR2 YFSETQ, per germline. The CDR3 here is CASSLEGAWDEQYF. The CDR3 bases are TGCGCCAGCAGCTTGGAGGGGGCGTGGGACGAGCAGTACTTC.

In DNA form, the CDR3 reads TGTGCCAGCAGACCGAATGATGAAGCTTTCTTT. It is translated as CASRPNDEAFF. V and J are TRBV2 and TRBJ1-1, with no clear D. The CDR3 is 11 amino acids. With 6 bases removed from V and 7 bases from J, the gap between germline ends came to 9 bases. Per germline, CDR1 SNHLY and CDR2 FYNNEI.

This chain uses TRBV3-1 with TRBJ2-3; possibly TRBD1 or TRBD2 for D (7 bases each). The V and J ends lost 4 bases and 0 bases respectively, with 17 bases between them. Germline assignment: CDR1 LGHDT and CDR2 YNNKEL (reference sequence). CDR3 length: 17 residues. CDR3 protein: CASSPNSGGVSTDTQYF. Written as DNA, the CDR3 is TGTGCCAGCAGCCCTAACTCAGGGGGGGTTAGCACAGATACGCAGTATTTT.

CDR3 DNA sequence: TGTGCCAGCAGCCAAGTTGTGGGGCCGACCAAGGGGAACATTCAGTACTTC. Translating it yields CASSQVVGPTKGNIQYF. The rearrangement links TRBV14 to TRBJ2-4, with D possibly matching TRBD1 (5 bases). Trimming stripped 1 base from V and 7 bases from J, with 20 bases between. CDR3 length equals 17 residues. Germline V gene sequence: CDR1 SGHDN, CDR2 FVKESK.

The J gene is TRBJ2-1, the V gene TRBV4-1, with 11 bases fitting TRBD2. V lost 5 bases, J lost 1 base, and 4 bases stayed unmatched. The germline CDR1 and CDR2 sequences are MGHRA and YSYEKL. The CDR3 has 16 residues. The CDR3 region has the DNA TGCGCCAGCAGCGATAGCGGGAGGGGGTCCTACAATGAGCAGTTCTTC. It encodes CASSDSGRGSYNEQFF.

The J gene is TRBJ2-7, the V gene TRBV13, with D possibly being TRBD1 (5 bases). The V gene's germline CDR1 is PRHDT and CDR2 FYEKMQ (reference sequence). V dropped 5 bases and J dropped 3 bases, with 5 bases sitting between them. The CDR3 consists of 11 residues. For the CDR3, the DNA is TGTGCCAGCAGCACAGGCTACGAGCAGTACTTC. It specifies CASSTGYEQYF.

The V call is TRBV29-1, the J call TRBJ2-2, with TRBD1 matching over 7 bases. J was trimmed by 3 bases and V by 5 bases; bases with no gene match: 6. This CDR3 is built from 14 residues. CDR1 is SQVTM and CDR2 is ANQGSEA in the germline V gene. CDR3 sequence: CSVRRGGYTGELFF. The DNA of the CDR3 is TGCAGCGTTAGGAGAGGGGGCTACACCGGGGAGCTGTTTTTT.

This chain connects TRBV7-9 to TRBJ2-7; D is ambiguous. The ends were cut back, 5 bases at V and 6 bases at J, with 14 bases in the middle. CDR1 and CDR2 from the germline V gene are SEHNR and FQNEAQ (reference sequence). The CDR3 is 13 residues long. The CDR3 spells CASSPEGWVEQYF. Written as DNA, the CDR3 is TGTGCCAGCAGCCCGGAAGGTTGGGTCGAGCAGTACTTC.

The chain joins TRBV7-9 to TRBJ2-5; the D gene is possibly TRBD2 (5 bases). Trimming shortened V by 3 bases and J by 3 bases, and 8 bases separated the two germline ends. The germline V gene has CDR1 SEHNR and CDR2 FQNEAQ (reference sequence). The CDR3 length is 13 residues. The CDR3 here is CASSFGVEETQYF. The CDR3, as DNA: TGTGCCAGCAGCTTCGGGGTGGAAGAGACCCAGTACTTC.

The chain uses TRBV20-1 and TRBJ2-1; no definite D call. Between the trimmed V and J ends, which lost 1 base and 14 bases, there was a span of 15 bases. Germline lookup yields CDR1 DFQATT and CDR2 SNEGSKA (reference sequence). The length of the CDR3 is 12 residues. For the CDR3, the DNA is TGCAGTGCTAGAGGTACGGCCCACGTTGAGTTCTTC. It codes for CSARGTAHVEFF.